The 20 T cell receptor beta chains given below trace back to one sample, sequenced in a study of molecular identifiers for immune sequencing clone quantification. One entry per CDR3 protein results from TCRdb running MiXCR on the PCR reads. The table lists approximately 670,000 distinct CDR3 sequences, roughly 21% of them singletons. The sample taken for sequencing was naive CD8+ T cells from blood, with Jurkat cell RNA spiked in. Subset specified: FACS-sorted CD8+CD4-CCR7+CD45RA+ naive T cells. The origin of the receptors is a human donor in good health. Some libraries in this study had Jurkat cell RNA spiked in.

This clonotype was recorded many times. The chain joins TRBV20-1 to TRBJ2-3, with 10 bases identical to TRBD2. In germline, CDR1 is DFQATT, CDR2 SNEGSKA (reference sequence). This CDR3 has 15 amino acids. The J segment lost 4 bases and the V segment lost 1 base, leaving 5 bases of the junction unmatched. The CDR3 bases are TGCAGTGCTAGAGTAGAGCGGGAGGGTTCAGATACGCAGTATTTT. Protein sequence: CSARVEREGSDTQYF.

This clonotype came up many times. This chain uses TRBV7-2 with TRBJ2-7, with 8 bases lining up with TRBD1. Germline CDR1 reads SGHTA; CDR2 reads FQGNSA. The CDR3 covers 17 residues. J gave up 1 base and V 4 bases, and 12 bases lay outside the gene matches. CDR3 region: CASSSGIRTGLSYEQYF. The CDR3 coding sequence is TGTGCCAGCAGCTCGGGTATCAGGACAGGGCTTTCCTACGAGCAGTACTTC.

This clonotype was recorded a few times. The chain recombines TRBV6-2 or TRBV6-3 with TRBJ1-1; no reliable D call. Germline lookup yields CDR1 MNHEY and CDR2 SVGEGT. The ends were cut back, 2 bases at V and 10 bases at J, with 14 bases in the middle. The CDR3 has 13 residues. The CDR3, as DNA: TGTGCCAGCAGTTACGACGCCTCGATGGGAGCTTTCTTT. Translated: CASSYDASMGAFF.

This clonotype was picked up many times. This chain links TRBV20-1 with TRBJ2-2; 7 positions match TRBD1. The CDR3 sequence is 13 residues long. With V trimmed by 5 bases and J by 2 bases, 2 bases remained unmatched. Per germline, CDR1 DFQATT and CDR2 SNEGSKA (reference sequence). CDR3 DNA sequence: TGCAGTGCTTGGGACAGAAACACCGGGGAGCTGTTTTTT. As protein: CSAWDRNTGELFF.

The gene calls are TRBV12-3 or TRBV12-4 and TRBJ2-5; no clear D. The CDR3 extends over 14 amino acids. Trimming removed 2 bases from V and 2 bases from J, with 9 bases in between. The CDR3 sequence: CASSLLPRQETQYF. CDR3 bases: TGTGCCAGCAGTTTACTCCCCAGACAAGAGACCCAGTACTTC.

Only a few counts were recorded for this clonotype. At one end the junction does not follow the germline gene, possibly because of a read error. V and J are TRBV5-3 and TRBJ1-3, with D perhaps TRBD1 (5 bases). TRBV5-3 is filed as an ORF, its function uncertain. The length of the CDR3 is 15 residues. The DNA of the CDR3 is TGTGCCAGCAGCTTAGGGGAGAGCTCTGGAAACACCATATATTTT. This encodes CASSLGESSGNTIYF.

This clonotype has a count of ten or more. V and J are TRBV28 and TRBJ2-5; D is ambiguous. Germline V gene lookup returns CDR1 MDHEN and CDR2 SYDVKM. The V end lost 5 bases, the J end lost 1 base, and 14 bases lay between the germline ends. The CDR3 totals 15 residues. The chain's CDR3 is CASSPRRASQETQYF. As DNA, the CDR3 is TGTGCCAGCAGTCCTCGCCGGGCGTCCCAAGAGACCCAGTACTTC.

Only one count was recorded for this clonotype. A much more abundant neighbour one base away suggests this may be a read error. The CDR3 DNA sequence: TGCGCCAGCAGCCAAGGAAGGTCGGTTTGGAACACTGAAGCTTTCTTT. Amino acids: CASSQGRSVWNTEAFF. The chain combines TRBV4-3 with TRBJ1-1; D call uncertain. The CDR3 consists of 16 residues. Germline assignment: CDR1 LGHNA and CDR2 YSLEER. Trimming shortened V by 1 base and J by 1 base, and 13 bases separated the two germline ends.

This clonotype was seen many times. The V and J genes are TRBV7-9 and TRBJ2-2; D is unclear. V was shortened by 3 bases and J by 6 bases, with 2 bases between the two germline ends. Germline assignment: CDR1 SEHNR and CDR2 FQNEAQ (reference sequence). The CDR3 has 11 amino acids. The CDR3 coding sequence is TGTGCCAGCAGCTTCCCCGGGGAGCTGTTTTTT. This sequence encodes CASSFPGELFF. Variable domain in full (rest from reference TRBV7-9 and TRBJ2-2): DTGVSQNPRHKITKRGQNVTFRCDPISEHNRLYWYRQTLGQGPEFLTYFQNEAQLEKSRLLSDRFSAERPKGSFSTLEIQRTEQGDSAMYLCASSFPGELFFGEGSRLTVL.

V and J are TRBV15 and TRBJ2-7, with 10 bases lining up with TRBD2. Losses at the gene ends were 0 bases for V and 7 bases for J; bases not matched to a gene: 9. This CDR3 is built from 16 residues. Germline loops: CDR1 LNHNV, CDR2 YYDKDF (reference sequence). This CDR3 is CATSRDRAGGPGEQYF. The CDR3 nucleotides are TGTGCCACCAGCAGAGATAGAGCGGGAGGGCCTGGGGAGCAGTACTTC.

In its sample, this clonotype was seen many times. The chain links TRBV29-1 to TRBJ1-1; 7 bases are a match to TRBD1. This CDR3 comprises 12 residues. The germline V gene has CDR1 SQVTM and CDR2 ANQGSEA. Trimming cost V 6 bases and J 6 bases; bases outside gene matches: 7. This chain's CDR3 is CSVDTGAAEAFF. CDR3 sequence (DNA): TGCAGCGTGGACACAGGGGCGGCTGAAGCTTTCTTT. The full variable domain, its missing parts supplied by reference TRBV29-1 and TRBJ1-1, is SAVISQKPSRDICQRGTSLTIQCQVDSQVTMMFWYRQQPGQSLTLIATANQGSEATYESGFVIDKFPISRPNLTFSTLTVSNMSPEDSSIYLCSVDTGAAEAFFGQGTRLTVV.

This clonotype was picked up one time. Sequence at one end of the junction differs from germline and may be a read error. The chain carries TRBV7-3 and TRBJ2-3, with TRBD2 matching 8 bases. Germline V gene sequence: CDR1 SGHTA, CDR2 FQGTGA. CDR3 length: 15 residues. DNA of the CDR3: TGTGCCAGCAGCTTAACTAGCGGGACCACAGATACGCAGTACTTT. It translates to CASSLTSGTTDTQYF.

There are many counts of this clonotype. The J gene is TRBJ2-1, the V gene TRBV6-2 or TRBV6-3, with 7 nucleotides matching TRBD1. This CDR3 region has 14 residues. The V and J ends lost 6 bases and 6 bases, in that order; junction bases with no gene match: 8. Germline-derived CDR1 and CDR2 are MNHEY and SVGEGT. CDR3 sequence (DNA): TGTGCCAGCAGAGAATCCGGGACAGTCAATGAGCAGTTCTTC. Amino acids: CASRESGTVNEQFF.

The V gene is TRBV30, the J gene TRBJ2-7, with 12 bases identical to TRBD1. This CDR3 has 16 amino acids. Germline V gene data show CDR1 as GTSNPN and CDR2 as SVGIG (reference sequence). Trimming took 1 base from V and 5 from J; bases not matched to a gene: 9. Here the CDR3 DNA reads TGTGCCTGGAGTGGATTGGGACAGGGGGCTCCCCACGAGCAGTACTTC. This codes for CAWSGLGQGAPHEQYF.

As concerns this clonotype: This may be a read error, as it is one base from a much larger clone. V gene TRBV7-6 combines with J gene TRBJ2-5; D is possibly TRBD1 or TRBD2 (6 bases each). The V gene lost 4 bases and the J gene lost 1 base, with 10 bases spanning the gap. Germline V CDR1 and CDR2: SGHVS, FNYEAQ. The CDR3 extends over 14 amino acids. DNA for the CDR3: TGTGCCAGCAGCTGGGGGGCAGCCCAAGAGACCCAGTACTTC. Translated: CASSWGAAQETQYF. Full variable domain (outside the CDR3, taken from reference TRBV7-6 and TRBJ2-5): GAGVSQSPRYKVTKRGQDVALRCDPISGHVSLYWYRQALGQGPEFLTYFNYEAQQDKSGLPNDRFSAERPEGSISTLTIQRTEQRDSAMYRCASSWGAAQETQYFGPGTRLLVL.

The gene calls are TRBV11-2 and TRBJ2-2; 12 bases are a match to TRBD2. The CDR3 has 16 residues. The V and J ends lost 5 bases and 4 bases, in that order; junction bases with no gene match: 5. Germline V lookup: CDR1 SGHAT, CDR2 FQNNGV. This CDR3 is CASSLRLAGATGELFF. Written as DNA, the CDR3 is TGTGCCAGCAGCCTCCGACTAGCGGGAGCCACCGGGGAGCTGTTTTTT.

Concerning this clonotype: One junction end disagrees with the germline gene, perhaps due to a read error. V and J are TRBV20-1 and TRBJ2-5; D may be TRBD2 (5 bases). CDR1 and CDR2 (germline): DFQATT, SNEGSKA (reference sequence). This CDR3 is 13 amino acids long. The CDR3, as DNA: TGCAGTGCTGCGGACGGAGAGGGAGAGACCCAGCACTTC. Protein: CSAADGEGETQHF.

Points on this clonotype: Just one base apart from a much larger clone, this may be a read error. The chain is built from TRBV5-6 and TRBJ2-7; 9 nucleotides match TRBD1. The CDR3 has 16 residues. Germline CDR1 reads SGHDT; CDR2 reads YYEEEE. V lost 5 bases to trimming and J lost 4 bases; unmatched junction nucleotides: 13. In DNA, the CDR3 is TGTGCCAGCAGTTTCTCGTCCCGGACAGGGGAATACGAGCAGTACTTC. This translates into CASSFSSRTGEYEQYF.

On this clonotype itself: A much larger clone is a single base away; this may be a read error. The chain links TRBV20-1 to TRBJ1-3; D is perhaps TRBD1 (5 bases). The CDR3 length is 18 residues. The V gene's germline CDR1 is DFQATT and CDR2 SNEGSKA (reference sequence). Trimming shortened V by 2 bases and J by 0 bases, and 20 bases separated the two germline ends. CDR3: CSARQPRDFPSSGNTIYF. For the CDR3, the DNA is TGCAGTGCTAGACAACCCAGGGACTTCCCGAGCTCTGGAAACACCATATATTTT.

The chain joins TRBV9 to TRBJ1-5, with D hard to call. Germline V gene lookup returns CDR1 SGDLS and CDR2 YYNGEE. The CDR3 loop spans 14 amino acids. V was pared by 2 bases and J by 1 base, with 7 bases between. CDR3 loop: CASSVWQSNQPQHF. In DNA, the CDR3 is TGTGCCAGCAGCGTTTGGCAGAGCAATCAGCCCCAGCATTTT.